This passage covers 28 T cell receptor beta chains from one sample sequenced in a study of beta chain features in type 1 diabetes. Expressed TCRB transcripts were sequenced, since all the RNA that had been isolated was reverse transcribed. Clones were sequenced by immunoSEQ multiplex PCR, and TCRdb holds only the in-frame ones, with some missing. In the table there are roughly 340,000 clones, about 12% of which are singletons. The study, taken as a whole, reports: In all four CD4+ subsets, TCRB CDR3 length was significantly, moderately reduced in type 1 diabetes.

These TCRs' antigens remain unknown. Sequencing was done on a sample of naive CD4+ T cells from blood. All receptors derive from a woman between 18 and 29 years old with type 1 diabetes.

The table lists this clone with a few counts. The CDR3 nucleotides are TGCAGCGGAGCTCAGACAGGGCTAAATGAAAAACTGTTTTTT. Translated: CSGAQTGLNEKLFF. This sequence joins TRBV29-1 and TRBJ1-4; 7 nucleotides align to TRBD1. This CDR3 region has 14 residues. Trimming at V came to 7 bases and at J to 5 bases, leaving 10 bases not matched to a gene. Germline CDR1 SQVTM, CDR2 ANQGSEA. Full variable domain (missing parts from reference TRBV29-1 and TRBJ1-4): SAVISQKPSRDICQRGTSLTIQCQVDSQVTMMFWYRQQPGQSLTLIATANQGSEATYESGFVIDKFPISRPNLTFSTLTVSNMSPEDSSIYLCSGAQTGLNEKLFFGSGTQLSVL.

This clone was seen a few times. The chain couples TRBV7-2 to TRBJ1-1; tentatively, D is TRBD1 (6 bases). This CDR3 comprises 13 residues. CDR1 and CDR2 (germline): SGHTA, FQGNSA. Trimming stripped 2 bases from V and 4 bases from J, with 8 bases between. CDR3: CASSLQGITEAFF. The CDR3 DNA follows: TGTGCCAGCAGCTTACAGGGGATCACTGAAGCTTTCTTT.

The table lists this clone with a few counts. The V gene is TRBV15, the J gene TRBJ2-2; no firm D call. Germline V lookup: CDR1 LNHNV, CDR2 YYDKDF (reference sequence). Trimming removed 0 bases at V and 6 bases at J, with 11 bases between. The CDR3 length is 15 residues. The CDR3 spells CATSRDRLESGELFF. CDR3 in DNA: TGTGCCACCAGCAGAGATCGGCTAGAGTCCGGGGAGCTGTTTTTT.

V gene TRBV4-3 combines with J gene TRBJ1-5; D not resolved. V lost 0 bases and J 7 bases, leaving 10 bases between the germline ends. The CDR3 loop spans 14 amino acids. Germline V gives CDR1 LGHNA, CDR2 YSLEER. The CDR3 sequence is CASSQERARQPQHF. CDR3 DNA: TGCGCCAGCAGCCAAGAGAGGGCGCGGCAGCCCCAGCATTTT.

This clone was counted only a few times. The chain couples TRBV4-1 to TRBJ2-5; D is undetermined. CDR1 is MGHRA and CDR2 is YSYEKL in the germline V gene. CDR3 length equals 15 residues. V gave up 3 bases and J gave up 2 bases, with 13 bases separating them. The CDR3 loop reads CASSQTPVPQETQYF. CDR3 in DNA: TGCGCCAGCAGCCAGACTCCGGTGCCGCAAGAGACCCAGTACTTC.

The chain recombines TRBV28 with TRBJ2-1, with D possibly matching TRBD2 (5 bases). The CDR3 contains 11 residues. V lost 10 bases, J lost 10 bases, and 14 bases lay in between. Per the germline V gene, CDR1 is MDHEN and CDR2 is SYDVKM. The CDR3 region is CATAARVEQFF. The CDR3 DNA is TGTGCCACCGCCGCGCGGGTAGAGCAGTTCTTC.

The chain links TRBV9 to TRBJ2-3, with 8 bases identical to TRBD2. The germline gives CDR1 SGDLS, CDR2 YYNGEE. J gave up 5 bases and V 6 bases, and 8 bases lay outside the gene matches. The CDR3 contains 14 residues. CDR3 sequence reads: CASTSGGPIDTQYF. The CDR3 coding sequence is TGTGCCAGCACCTCGGGGGGGCCAATAGATACGCAGTATTTT. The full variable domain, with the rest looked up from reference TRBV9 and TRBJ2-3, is DSGVTQTPKHLITATGQRVTLRCSPRSGDLSVYWYQQSLDQGLQFLIQYYNGEERAKGNILERFSAQQFPDLHSELNLSSLELGDSALYFCASTSGGPIDTQYFGPGTRLTVL.

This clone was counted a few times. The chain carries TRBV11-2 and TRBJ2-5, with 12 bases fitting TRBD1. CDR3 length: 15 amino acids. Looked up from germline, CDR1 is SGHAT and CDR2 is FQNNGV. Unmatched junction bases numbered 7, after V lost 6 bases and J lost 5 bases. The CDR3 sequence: CASSRGTGGVETQYF. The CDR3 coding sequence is TGTGCCAGCAGTCGAGGGACAGGGGGCGTGGAGACCCAGTACTTC.

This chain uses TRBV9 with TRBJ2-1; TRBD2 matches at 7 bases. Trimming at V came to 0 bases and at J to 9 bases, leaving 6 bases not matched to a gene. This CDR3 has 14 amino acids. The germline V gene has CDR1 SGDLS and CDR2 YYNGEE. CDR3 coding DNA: TGTGCCAGCAGCGTAGTTGGACCGGGGGGTGAGCAGTTCTTC. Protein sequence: CASSVVGPGGEQFF. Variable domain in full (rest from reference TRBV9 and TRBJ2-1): DSGVTQTPKHLITATGQRVTLRCSPRSGDLSVYWYQQSLDQGLQFLIQYYNGEERAKGNILERFSAQQFPDLHSELNLSSLELGDSALYFCASSVVGPGGEQFFGPGTRLTVL.

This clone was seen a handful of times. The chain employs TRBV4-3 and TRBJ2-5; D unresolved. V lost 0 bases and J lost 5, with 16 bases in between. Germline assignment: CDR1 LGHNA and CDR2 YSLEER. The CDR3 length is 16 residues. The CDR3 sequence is CASSQDFRGYRETQYF. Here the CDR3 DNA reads TGCGCCAGCAGCCAAGATTTCCGAGGCTACCGGGAGACCCAGTACTTC.

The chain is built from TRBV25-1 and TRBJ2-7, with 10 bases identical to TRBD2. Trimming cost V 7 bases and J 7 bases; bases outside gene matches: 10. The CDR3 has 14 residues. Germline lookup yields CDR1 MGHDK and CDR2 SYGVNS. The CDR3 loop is CASKKASGSGEQYF. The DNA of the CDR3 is TGTGCCAGCAAAAAGGCTAGCGGGAGTGGGGAGCAGTACTTC.

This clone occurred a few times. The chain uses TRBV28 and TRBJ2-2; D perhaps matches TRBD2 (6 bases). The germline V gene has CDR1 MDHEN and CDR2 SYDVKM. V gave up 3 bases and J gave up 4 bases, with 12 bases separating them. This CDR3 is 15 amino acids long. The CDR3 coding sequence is TGTGCCAGCAGTTTGGGCGGGACGGGCACCGGGGAGCTGTTTTTT. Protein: CASSLGGTGTGELFF.

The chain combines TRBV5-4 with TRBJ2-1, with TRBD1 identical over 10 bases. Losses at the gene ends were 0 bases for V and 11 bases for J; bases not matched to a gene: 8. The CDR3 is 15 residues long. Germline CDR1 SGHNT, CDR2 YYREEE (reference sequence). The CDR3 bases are TGTGCCAGCAGCTTGGTGGGGGGACAGGGGATTAAGCAGTTCTTC. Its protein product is CASSLVGGQGIKQFF. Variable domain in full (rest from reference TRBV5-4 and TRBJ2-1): ETGVTQSPTHLIKTRGQQVTLRCSSQSGHNTVSWYQQALGQGPQFIFQYYREEENGRGNFPPRFSGLQFPNYSSELNVNALELDDSALYLCASSLVGGQGIKQFFGPGTRLTVL.

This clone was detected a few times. CDR3 protein: CAWSSSGSYRFYEQYF. The CDR3 DNA reads as TGTGCCTGGAGTTCTAGCGGGAGTTATAGGTTCTACGAGCAGTACTTC. V usage is TRBV30 and J usage is TRBJ2-7; 10 bases align to TRBD2. V shed 2 bases, J shed 3 bases, and the junction held 10 bases outside the gene matches. This CDR3 is 16 amino acids long. The V gene's germline CDR1 is GTSNPN and CDR2 SVGIG (reference sequence). The full variable domain, its missing parts supplied by reference TRBV30 and TRBJ2-7, is SQTIHQWPATLVQPVGSPLSLECTVEGTSNPNLYWYRQAAGRGLQLLFYSVGIGQISSEVPQNLSASRPQDRQFILSSKKLLLSDSGFYLCAWSSSGSYRFYEQYFGPGTRLTVT.

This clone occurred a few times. This chain's CDR3 is CASSFTGNVGTEAFF. As DNA, the CDR3 is TGTGCCAGCAGCTTCACAGGGAACGTAGGCACTGAAGCTTTCTTT. The chain links TRBV9 to TRBJ1-1; the D gene is possibly TRBD1 (6 bases). The CDR3 has 15 residues. V dropped 4 bases and J dropped 4 bases, with 17 bases sitting between them. The V gene's germline CDR1 is SGDLS and CDR2 YYNGEE.

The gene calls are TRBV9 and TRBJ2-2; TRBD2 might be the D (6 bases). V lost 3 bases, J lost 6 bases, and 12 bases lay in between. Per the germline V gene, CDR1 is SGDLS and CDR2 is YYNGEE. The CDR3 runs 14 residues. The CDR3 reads CASSAEGPPGELFF. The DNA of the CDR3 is TGTGCCAGCAGCGCGGAGGGCCCCCCCGGGGAGCTGTTTTTT. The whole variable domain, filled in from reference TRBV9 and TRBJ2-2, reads DSGVTQTPKHLITATGQRVTLRCSPRSGDLSVYWYQQSLDQGLQFLIQYYNGEERAKGNILERFSAQQFPDLHSELNLSSLELGDSALYFCASSAEGPPGELFFGEGSRLTVL.

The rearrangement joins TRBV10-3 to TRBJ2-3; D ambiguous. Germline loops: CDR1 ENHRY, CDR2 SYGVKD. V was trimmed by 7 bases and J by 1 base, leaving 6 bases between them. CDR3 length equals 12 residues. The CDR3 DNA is TGTGCCATCAAGGCGGGCACAGATACGCAGTATTTT. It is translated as CAIKAGTDTQYF.

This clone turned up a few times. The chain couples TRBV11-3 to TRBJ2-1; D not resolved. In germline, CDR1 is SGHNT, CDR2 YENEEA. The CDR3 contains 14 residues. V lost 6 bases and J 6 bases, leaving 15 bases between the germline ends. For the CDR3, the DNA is TGTGCCAGCAGTAGCCCACTCCCACCCAATGAGCAGTTCTTC. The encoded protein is CASSSPLPPNEQFF.

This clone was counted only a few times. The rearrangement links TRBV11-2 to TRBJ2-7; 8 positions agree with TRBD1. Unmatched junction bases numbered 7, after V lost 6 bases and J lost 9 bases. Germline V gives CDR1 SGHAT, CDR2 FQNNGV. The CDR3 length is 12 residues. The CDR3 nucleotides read TGTGCCAGCAGTCCGGACAGGGTAGTGCAGTACTTC. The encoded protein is CASSPDRVVQYF.

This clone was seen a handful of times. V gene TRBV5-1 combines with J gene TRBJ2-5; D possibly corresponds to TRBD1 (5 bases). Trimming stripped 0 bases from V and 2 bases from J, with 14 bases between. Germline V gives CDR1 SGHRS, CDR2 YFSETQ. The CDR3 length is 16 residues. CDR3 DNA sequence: TGCGCCAGCAGCTTGGACAGGAGTGGGTCACAAGAGACCCAGTACTTC. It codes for CASSLDRSGSQETQYF.

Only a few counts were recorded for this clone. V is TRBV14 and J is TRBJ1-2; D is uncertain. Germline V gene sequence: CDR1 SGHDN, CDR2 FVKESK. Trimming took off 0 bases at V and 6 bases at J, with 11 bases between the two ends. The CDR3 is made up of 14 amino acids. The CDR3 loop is CASSQEIRVDGYTF. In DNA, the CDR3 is TGTGCCAGCAGCCAAGAAATTCGGGTCGATGGCTACACCTTC.

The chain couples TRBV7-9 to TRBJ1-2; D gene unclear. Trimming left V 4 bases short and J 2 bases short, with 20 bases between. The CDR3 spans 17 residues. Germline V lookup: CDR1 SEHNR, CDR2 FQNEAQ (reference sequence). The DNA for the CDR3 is TGTGCCAGCAGCTCATCCTTAGCTTTGACGGTGAACTATGGCTACACCTTC. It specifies CASSSSLALTVNYGYTF.

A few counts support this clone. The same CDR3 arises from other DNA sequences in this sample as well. Here the CDR3 DNA reads TGTGCCAGCAGTTTAGGCCCCACCTACGAGCAGTACTTC. It codes for CASSLGPTYEQYF. J is TRBJ2-7 and V is TRBV28, with D unresolved. The CDR3 spans 13 residues. V shed 2 bases and J shed 2 bases, with 7 bases lying between them. Germline lookup yields CDR1 MDHEN and CDR2 SYDVKM.

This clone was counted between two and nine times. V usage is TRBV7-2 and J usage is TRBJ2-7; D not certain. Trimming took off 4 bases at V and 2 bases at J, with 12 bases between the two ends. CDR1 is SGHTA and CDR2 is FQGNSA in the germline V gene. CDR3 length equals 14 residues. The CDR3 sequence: CASSSADFTYEQYF. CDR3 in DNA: TGTGCCAGCAGCTCTGCAGACTTCACCTACGAGCAGTACTTC.

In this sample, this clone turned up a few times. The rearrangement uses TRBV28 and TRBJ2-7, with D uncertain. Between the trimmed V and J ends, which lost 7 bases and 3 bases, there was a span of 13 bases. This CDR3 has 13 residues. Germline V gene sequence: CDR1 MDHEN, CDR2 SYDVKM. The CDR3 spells CASIAGGDYEQYF. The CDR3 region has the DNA TGTGCCAGCATTGCCGGCGGTGACTACGAGCAGTACTTC.

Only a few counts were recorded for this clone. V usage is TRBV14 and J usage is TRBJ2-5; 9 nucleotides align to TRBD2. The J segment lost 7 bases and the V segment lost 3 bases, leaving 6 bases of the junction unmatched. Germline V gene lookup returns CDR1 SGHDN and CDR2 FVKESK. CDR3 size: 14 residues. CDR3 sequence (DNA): TGTGCCAGCAGCCATAGCGGGGGCCCGGGGACCCAGTACTTC. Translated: CASSHSGGPGTQYF.

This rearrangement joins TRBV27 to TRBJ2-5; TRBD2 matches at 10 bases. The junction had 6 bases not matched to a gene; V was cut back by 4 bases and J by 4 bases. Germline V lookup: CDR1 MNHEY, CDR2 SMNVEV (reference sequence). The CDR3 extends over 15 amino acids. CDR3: CASSSLAGVRETQYF. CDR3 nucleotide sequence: TGTGCCAGCAGTTCCCTAGCGGGAGTAAGAGAGACCCAGTACTTC.

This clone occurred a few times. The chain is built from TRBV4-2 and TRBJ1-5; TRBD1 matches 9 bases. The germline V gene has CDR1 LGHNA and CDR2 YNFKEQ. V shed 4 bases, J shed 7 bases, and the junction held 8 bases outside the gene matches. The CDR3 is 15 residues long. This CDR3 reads CASSLTRDREQPQHF. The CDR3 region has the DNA TGTGCCAGCAGCCTCACACGGGACAGGGAACAGCCCCAGCATTTT.